This T cell receptor beta chain came from a study of shared T cell receptors in the human thymus. The J segment lost 3 bases and the V segment lost 4 bases, leaving 1 base of the junction unmatched. From germline, CDR1 is SQVTM and CDR2 ANQGSEA. The CDR3 is 12 amino acids. Concerning this clone itself: The sample has other DNA sequences that encode this CDR3 too.

The repertoire was sequenced with immunoSEQ multiplex PCR; TCRdb's copy has only in-frame clones and lacks some. The sample lists over 650,000 clones, over 75% occurring once. The same data also contributed to another study, on human thymus T cells. That publication notes: Thymus pieces cut out during corrective heart surgery were the tissue that was used.

This clonotype was obtained from a boy under three years old with a congenital heart defect. Sequenced sample: thymocytes. The chain uses TRBV29-1 and TRBJ1-1; TRBD1 agrees at 8 bases. CDR3 in DNA: TGCAGCGTTGGGGACAGGCACACTGAAGCTTTCTTT. Translated, it gives CSVGDRHTEAFF.